These T cell receptor beta chains were read from a single sample in a study of low-dose radiotherapy and immunotherapy resistance in tumors. TCRdb itself ran the reads through MiXCR, one entry per CDR3 protein. This table has around 99,000 distinct CDR3 sequences, just under 9.5% appearing once. This specimen consisted of PBMCs, obtained before treatment. These receptors came from a male donor with prostate cancer. Both conserved end residues are part of each CDR3. D genes are given only for firm matches. Some rows mark clone size as missing; the rest say once, few, many or name a class of expanded clone.

D gene	V gene	clone size	J gene	CDR3 protein	CDR3 DNA
.	TRBV5-6	few	TRBJ1-1	CASSQKAGRVNTEAFF	TGTGCCAGCAGCCAAAAAGCAGGGCGGGTGAACACTGAAGCTTTCTTT
.	TRBV6-1	.	TRBJ1-5	CASSYGETNQPQHF	TGTGCCAGCAGTTACGGGGAGACCAATCAGCCCCAGCATTTT
.	TRBV28	many	TRBJ2-5	CASTLTGGAQETQYF	TGTGCCAGCACCTTAACAGGTGGAGCTCAAGAGACCCAGTACTTC
TRBD2	TRBV7-9	many	TRBJ2-2	CASSLPPGLALGTGELFF	TGTGCCAGCAGCTTACCGCCGGGACTAGCCTTAGGGACCGGGGAGCTGTTTTTT
.	TRBV20-1	.	TRBJ1-5	CSARRTENQPQHF	TGCAGTGCTCGGAGGACAGAAAATCAGCCCCAGCATTTT
.	TRBV28	many	TRBJ2-7	CASSGMGRYEQYF	TGTGCCAGCAGTGGGATGGGACGGTACGAGCAGTACTTC
TRBD1	TRBV7-2	many	TRBJ2-7	CASSSTGVSYEQYF	TGTGCCAGCAGCTCGACAGGGGTCTCCTACGAGCAGTACTTC
TRBD2	TRBV9	many	TRBJ2-1	CASSVLAGGTYNEQFF	TGTGCCAGCAGCGTACTTGCGGGAGGGACCTACAATGAGCAGTTCTTC
.	TRBV29-1	many	TRBJ2-7	CSVEAAPGTYEQYF	TGCAGCGTTGAAGCGGCACCTGGAACCTACGAGCAGTACTTC
TRBD2	TRBV27	.	TRBJ2-5	CVSSPRLAGGPQETQCF	TGTGTCAGCAGTCCAAGACTAGCGGGAGGGCCGCAAGAGACCCAGTGCTTC
TRBD1	TRBV5-1	many	TRBJ1-4	CASSGTGGSGEKLFF	TGCGCCAGCAGCGGAACAGGGGGCAGCGGTGAAAAACTGTTTTTT
TRBD2	TRBV2	many	TRBJ2-1	CASSELKLAGVDEQFF	TGTGCCAGCAGTGAACTGAAGCTAGCGGGAGTCGATGAGCAGTTCTTC
.	TRBV6-4	many	TRBJ1-2	CASRIQGGYGYTF	TGTGCCAGCAGGATACAGGGAGGCTATGGCTACACCTTC
TRBD2	TRBV7-2	many	TRBJ2-7	CASRWGLAGAYEQYF	TGTGCCAGCAGGTGGGGACTAGCGGGAGCCTACGAGCAGTACTTC
TRBD1	TRBV3-1	.	TRBJ1-2	CASSPEMTGLAGYTF	TGTGCCAGCAGCCCGGAGATGACAGGGCTCGCTGGCTACACCTTC
.	TRBV7-5	.	TRBJ1-5	CISVPATPPCSNQPQHF	.
TRBD2	TRBV3-1	many	TRBJ2-1	CASSQATRRGDEQFF	TGTGCCAGCAGCCAAGCGACTCGGCGGGGGGATGAGCAGTTCTTC
.	TRBV19	many	TRBJ1-5	CASSEIGGSGQHF	TGTGCCAGTAGTGAAATCGGGGGAAGCGGCCAGCATTTT
TRBD2	TRBV2	many	TRBJ2-1	CASSETGGYNEQFF	TGTGCCAGCAGTGAAACGGGAGGGTACAATGAGCAGTTCTTC
.	TRBV10-3	.	TRBJ2-2	CAISRLATGELFF	TGTGCCATCAGCCGACTGGCCACCGGGGAGCTGTTTTTT
.	TRBV18	many	TRBJ2-5	CASSAQESKETQYF	TGTGCCAGCTCGGCCCAGGAAAGCAAAGAGACCCAGTACTTC
.	TRBV28	many	TRBJ2-7	CATRRGRAVSYEQYF	TGTGCCACTCGTAGAGGGCGGGCCGTCTCCTACGAGCAGTACTTC
TRBD1	TRBV4-1	many	TRBJ2-1	CASSPQDRVGNEQFF	TGCGCCAGCAGCCCGCAAGACAGGGTGGGTAATGAGCAGTTCTTC
TRBD2	TRBV6-1	many	TRBJ2-3	CASTRAGVSFNTDTQYF	TGTGCCAGCACTCGAGCGGGAGTTTCCTTTAACACAGATACGCAGTATTTT
TRBD1	TRBV28	many	TRBJ2-5	CASRQGLATQYF	TGTGCCAGCAGACAGGGGTTAGCGACCCAGTACTTC
.	TRBV7-8	many	TRBJ2-5	CASSLGPGIVKETQYF	TGTGCCAGCAGCTTAGGCCCGGGAATTGTAAAAGAGACCCAGTACTTC
.	TRBV7-9	many	TRBJ2-4	CASSRVGENIQYF	TGTGCCAGCAGCCGCGTCGGGGAAAACATTCAGTACTTC
TRBD1	TRBV5-4	many	TRBJ2-7	CASSLAGTEAYEQYF	TGTGCCAGCAGCTTGGCCGGGACAGAAGCATACGAGCAGTACTTC
.	TRBV7-2	many	TRBJ2-3	CASSLVRLSTDTQYF	TGTGCCAGCAGCTTAGTACGGCTAAGCACAGATACGCAGTATTTT
TRBD2	TRBV2	many	TRBJ2-1	CASSALAGNEQFF	TGTGCCAGCAGTGCCCTAGCGGGCAATGAGCAGTTCTTC
TRBD1	TRBV4-2	many	TRBJ1-3	CASSQGQGAGNTIYF	TGTGCCAGCAGCCAAGGACAGGGGGCTGGAAACACCATATATTTT
TRBD1	TRBV20-1	many	TRBJ2-2	CSASPGQENTGELFF	TGCAGTGCTAGCCCCGGACAGGAGAACACCGGGGAGCTGTTTTTT
.	TRBV5-1	many	TRBJ2-7	CASSSPDKEQYF	TGCGCCAGCAGCTCCCCTGACAAAGAGCAGTACTTC
.	TRBV5-6	many	TRBJ2-2	CASSSQGGRELFF	TGTGCCAGCAGCTCCCAAGGGGGACGGGAGCTGTTTTTT
TRBD2	TRBV28	many	TRBJ2-1	CASSLFPSGIDEQFF	TGTGCCAGCAGTTTATTCCCTAGCGGGATCGATGAGCAGTTCTTC
TRBD1	TRBV20-1	few	TRBJ1-1	CSAKAGGNTEAFF	TGCAGTGCTAAGGCAGGGGGGAACACTGAAGCTTTCTTT
.	TRBV9	many	TRBJ2-7	CASSVGSGSYEQYF	TGTGCCAGCAGCGTAGGGTCAGGGTCCTACGAGCAGTACTTC
.	TRBV7-2	many	TRBJ2-7	CASLRDNENEQYF	TGTGCCAGCCTACGGGACAACGAAAACGAGCAGTACTTC
.	TRBV28	many	TRBJ1-1	CASSSISLLPPNTEAFF	TGTGCCAGCAGTTCAATAAGTCTGCTACCCCCCAACACTGAAGCTTTCTTT
TRBD2	TRBV5-1	.	TRBJ2-5	CASSLSPSGTSETQYF	TGCGCCAGCAGCTTGTCACCTAGCGGGACGTCAGAGACCCAGTACTTC
TRBD1	TRBV6-5	many	TRBJ1-5	CASRGSGGGNQPQHF	TGTGCCAGCAGGGGGTCAGGGGGCGGGAATCAGCCCCAGCATTTT
TRBD1	TRBV5-1	many	TRBJ2-7	CASSSLGTAIYEQYF	TGCGCCAGCAGTTCGCTGGGGACAGCCATTTACGAGCAGTACTTC
.	TRBV28	many	TRBJ2-5	CASSLTRGGGRETQYF	TGTGCCAGCAGTTTGACCCGAGGGGGGGGGCGGGAGACCCAGTACTTC
.	TRBV5-1	many	TRBJ1-4	CASSLAPAGANEKLFF	TGCGCCAGCAGCTTGGCGCCGGCAGGAGCTAATGAAAAACTGTTTTTT
TRBD2	TRBV12-3/TRBV12-4	many	TRBJ2-5	CASSKELAGGLETQYF	TGTGCCAGCAGTAAGGAACTAGCGGGAGGACTCGAGACCCAGTACTTC
.	TRBV28	many	TRBJ2-5	CASSPAQGTETQYF	TGTGCCAGCAGCCCTGCACAGGGGACTGAGACCCAGTACTTC
.	TRBV19	few	TRBJ1-2	CASSMGYGYTF	TGTGCCAGTAGTATGGGCTATGGCTACACCTTC
TRBD1	TRBV12-3/TRBV12-4	many	TRBJ2-1	CASSPLSGTGVLLSYNEQFF	TGTGCCAGCAGCCCGCTCTCTGGGACAGGGGTCCTCCTATCCTACAATGAGCAGTTCTTC
TRBD1	TRBV5-4	many	TRBJ2-2	CASSPDRVGELFF	TGTGCCAGCAGCCCTGACAGGGTCGGGGAGCTGTTTTTT
.	TRBV6-2/TRBV6-3	many	TRBJ2-7	CASSDGYGEQYF	TGTGCCAGCAGTGACGGGTACGGTGAGCAGTACTTC
.	TRBV14	many	TRBJ2-3	CASSQVPLATSTDTQYF	TGTGCCAGCAGCCAAGTCCCGCTAGCGACTAGCACAGATACGCAGTATTTT
TRBD2	TRBV29-1	large	TRBJ2-1	CSVGTSGPYNEQFF	TGCAGCGTTGGGACTAGCGGTCCCTACAATGAGCAGTTCTTC
.	TRBV25-1	many	TRBJ2-7	CASRAGGSYEQYF	TGTGCCAGCAGAGCTGGGGGTTCCTACGAGCAGTACTTC